What follows describes a single T cell receptor beta chain. This clone was seen once. Its specific antigen is unknown. Per-nucleotide qualities are absent, and no much larger clonotype sits a single base away. The germline V gene yields MDHEN for CDR1 and SYDVKM for CDR2. Counted from cysteine to phenylalanine, this CDR3 has 13 amino acids. The read is trimmed to its CDR3 DNA, 39 bases read in frame from base 1. At the junction V is shortened by 8 bases and J by 1 base; bases outside the gene matches: 3. This entry is derived from a study of cytomegalovirus exposure and HLA in healthy donors (dated 2017 in TCRdb). About the study as a whole: An earlier analysis of 587 of the donors reported 276 Gb of sequence data and 95 million to 120 million unique TCR beta sequences obtained from around 190 million T cells. Typing coverage varied by locus: roughly 620-630 donors for A, B, C, DRB1 and DQB1; roughly 500 for DQA1; approximately 610 for DPA1; more than 450 for DPB1. The later analysis used no new phenotypic data to find candidate immune exposures, relying instead on TCR beta sequences and their occurrence across donors. Of the roughly 400 genotyped donors, roughly 80% were placed in the genetic ancestry cluster associated with self-reported Caucasian donors. The aim of the study was to test whether cataloging public T cell receptors could identify signatures of past pathogen exposure. Genome-wide SNP genotypes for about 65% of the roughly 670 donors were used in a later genetic analysis, which treated that subset as a discovery cohort. In a later analysis, previously published TCR beta repertoires from about 670 donors were re-analyzed and high-resolution HLA genotyping was added so that TCR occurrence patterns could be studied. Roughly 5 DR-DQ haplotypes were treated as single units for association and clustering because of strong linkage in the cohort. Donor age, sex, ethnicity and CMV serostatus were compiled together with the repertoire data. Approximately 310 gigabases of sequencing data and approximately 93 million unique TCR sequences were included in an early release covering over 600 HLA-typed donors. Class I and class II HLA loci were covered by the typing at four-digit resolution. An earlier analysis of fewer than 700 of the donors applied high-throughput TCR beta sequencing to assess whether each TCR beta V gene segment acted as functional or pseudogenic. All discovery cohort repertoires had been generated using a single sequencing platform. The study profiled the T cell repertoires of fewer than 850 subjects by immunosequencing and related them to cytomegalovirus serostatus. Across 398 genotyped donors of the cohort, an average of approximately 200,000 unique TCR beta nucleotide sequences per donor were sequenced, and roughly 17% of those sequences were non-productive. Besides the first cohort of 550 to 750 subjects, a separate validation cohort made up of 90 to 150 different subjects was used. High-throughput TCR immunosequencing, statistical association of individual TCRs with disease status, and machine learning were combined to predict cytomegalovirus infection status. The investigation overall reported the following: It was suggested by the authors that the approach could potentially be generalized to other disease states and immunological phenotypes. Because the 87-base-pair reads could not distinguish some IMGT-functional V segments, including TRBV6-2 and TRBV6-3, those segments were excluded. At a false discovery rate of 0.05, a later analysis linked 15,000 to 20,000 TCR beta sequences to specific HLA alleles. A total of fewer than 200 TCR beta chains were listed by the study as associated with cytomegalovirus. An earlier analysis of around 600 of the donors showed that most TCR beta V segments appeared in productive rearrangements either about 87% or about 30% of the time, which broadly matched IMGT annotations. According to a later analysis, parvovirus B19, influenza, CMV and Epstein-Barr virus appeared linked to several top co-occurrence clusters. A further reported finding was that TCR beta sequences accurately predicted the HLA-A and HLA-B alleles for most subjects in the first cohort. Because HLA typing was unavailable for some donors at each locus, only the typed subset was used in association tests. A later analysis found that HLA-associated TCR beta chains were more clonally expanded and had lower generation probabilities than equally common non-associated chains. The earlier analysis of some 540 of the donors excluded over 15 rarely observed V segments, including chromosome 9 orphons, because counts were too low. In vitro tests confirmed that a few of the cytomegalovirus-associated TCR beta chains recognize cytomegalovirus antigens. CMV serostatus was the only immune exposure information available for the cohort. This cohort had only TCR beta chains sequenced, and the lack of alpha or paired-chain data limited which features could be detected. Linkage disequilibrium might explain the correlated functional status among segregating V segments, but an unknown experimental factor could not be excluded. According to a later genetic analysis, donors in an Asian-associated ancestry cluster had fewer N-insertions in productive TCRs than the approximately 700-donor mean. A cluster of highly shared sequence variants was judged likely to be a technical artifact of the sequencing pipeline. In a later analysis, the rate of TCR association differed among HLA loci, with DRB1 alleles having the most associated TCRs and HLA-C alleles having the fewest. In both the original and validation cohorts, the classifier was reported to diagnose cytomegalovirus status with high specificity and sensitivity. While some public TCRs were present in many individuals, most TCR sequences turned up only very rarely across donors. The presence/absence analyses assumed that sequencing depth was roughly uniform across donors, and that assumption may not be true. In a later analysis, most CMV-associated TCR beta chains were found to appear HLA-restricted, with HLA associations seemingly driven largely by CMV exposure. Assigning TCR associations to individual alleles was difficult when HLA alleles, especially DR and DQ, strongly co-occurred. A later genetic analysis associated a missense DCLRE1C variant with V-gene and J-gene trimming of TCR beta chains, and an independent cohort replicated the association.

The cohort comprised some 730 healthy bone marrow donors. At the time of sampling, all cohort members were nominally healthy, though unrecorded immune exposures were likely present. Of the approximately 700 cohort members, 289 had positive CMV serostatus and about 360 had negative CMV serostatus, and CMV serostatus was not recorded for the donor. Every donor gave a peripheral blood sample, and the peripheral blood mononuclear cells from that sample were used for TCR beta sequencing. The Qiagen DNeasy Blood Extraction Kit was used to extract genomic DNA from the blood cell samples. The receptor library was made with the immunoSEQ multiplex PCR assay. A mixture of 60 forward primers for TCR Vbeta segments and 13 reverse primers for TCR Jbeta segments was used in the multiplex PCR. The CDR3 region of rearranged TCR beta genes was amplified from genomic DNA with a multiplex PCR assay. On the Illumina HiSeq System, the amplified TCR beta libraries were sequenced as 87-base-pair reads. On the authors' methods: Across the roughly 670 repertoires, a later analysis counted 60 million to 90 million unique TCR beta chains, 9.5 million to 13 million of which were shared by at least two donors. Raw reads were error-corrected and collapsed into unique sequences by a nearest-neighbor algorithm in which closely related sequences were merged to remove PCR and sequencing errors. CDR3 sequences were aligned to IMGT reference sequences to assign V, D and J gene segments. For a sequence to be retained, a match of at least six nucleotides was required to both a V gene segment and a J gene segment. Rearrangements were classified as productive when the CDR3 lacked stop codons and remained in frame with V and J, and all other rearrangements were classified as non-productive. Following IMGT convention, CDR3 was defined as the stretch from the second conserved V-encoded cysteine to the conserved J-encoded phenylalanine. The earlier analysis of some 550 of the donors excluded any sequence lacking an unambiguous match to a single V gene segment. An earlier analysis of several hundred of the donors classified V segments as functional when productive rearrangements were above 56.7% and as segregating when the standard deviation between donors was above 5%. A statistical classification framework was developed to diagnose cytomegalovirus status using the catalog of TCR beta chain sequences. In a later analysis, TCR nucleotide sequences were compared against IMGT/GENE-DB human TR gene sequences so that V and J genes could be assigned. A later analysis assigned CDR3 sequences and most-parsimonious VDJ recombination scenarios with the TCRdist pipeline. In a later analysis, each TCR beta chain was defined by its CDR3 amino acid sequence together with its V-gene family, and reads without a unique V-gene family were excluded. A later analysis removed 592 highly shared, low-generation-probability nucleotide sequences to deal with suspected cross-contamination and a sequencing artifact. A later analysis calculated a clonal expansion index for each public chain from normalized within-repertoire ranks of inferred template counts. In a later analysis, generation probabilities were computed with a VDJ recombination model fitted to out-of-frame rearrangements, and the resulting probabilities were checked against IGoR. Hypergeometric tests were used in a later analysis to score TCR-TCR, TCR-HLA and TCR-CMV co-occurrence, with a repertoire-size bias correction applied to the TCR pairs. To estimate false discovery rates, a later analysis permuted the HLA or CMV assignments 20 times. A later analysis grouped co-occurring TCRs with DBSCAN, adding TCRdist sequence similarity when clustering within HLA-allele-positive subsets. For co-occurrence clustering, repertoires with fewer than 30,000 or more than 120,000 public chains were excluded, along with five or six repertoires with anomalous nucleotide sharing. TCRdb re-hosts the immuneACCESS table, in-frame sequences only. Its copies lack some clones; in the studies checked, an unresolved V gene accounts for under half of them, and the cause for the rest is not known. That table supplies the V and J calls and clone size; D and trimming were determined from the DNA. This sample lists around 150,000 clones; roughly 77% were detected once. The biggest ten clones account for roughly 4% of the sample.

The specimen was PBMCs. This clonotype was obtained from a human donor in good health. Recombination linked TRBV28 to TRBJ2-7; a stretch of 9 junction bases matches TRBD1. The CDR3 protein: CASGDRASYEQYF. The nucleotides are TGTGCCAGCGGGGACAGGGCTTCCTACGAGCAGTACTTC.